Reported below is one T cell receptor (beta chain). Its antigen is currently unknown. CDR3 size: 15 residues. CDR1 and CDR2 (germline): MNHEY, SVGAGI. V was shortened by 5 bases and J by 5 bases, with 18 bases between the two germline ends. TCRdb's table, derived via immunoSEQ multiplex PCR, lists solely in-frame clones and lacks some. The sample records approximately 75,000 clones, 90% to 95% being singletons. The data belong to a study of T cell clonotyping in hematopoietic cell transplantation. Broader study findings: At the given depth, recipient repertoires were over 95% de novo clonotypes. After transplant, recipient diversity fell while pathologically expanded clonotypes grew through day 180. Graft donor and pretransplant recipient Inverse Simpson Index values predicted broader posttransplant TCR diversity. No sorting was done, leaving CD4 and CD8 contributions mixed.

This sequence joins TRBV6-5 and TRBJ2-5, with a weak D call TRBD1 (6 bases). The sequenced sample was peripheral blood mononuclear cells. The source of this sequence is a man between 50 and 59 years old in good health. Some clones in this sample may be carry-over from other donors' samples. In nucleotides, the CDR3 is TGTGCCAGCAGTACCGGACCACAGGGATTGGAGACCCAGTACTTC. It yields the protein CASSTGPQGLETQYF.